This is a list of T cell receptor beta chains from one sample in a study of breast tumors, draining lymph nodes, adjacent tissues. TCRdb used MiXCR to reprocess the multiplex PCR reads, holding one entry per CDR3 protein. This table holds around 130,000 distinct CDR3 sequences, approximately 29% found once. The sequencing input was axillary lymph node tissue. These receptor sequences come from a female donor with breast cancer. Some clones in this sample may be carry-over from other donors' samples. Each CDR3 is given with its conserved first and last residue. D genes are given only for firm matches. Some rows have no size entry. The others give once, few or many, or a class for an expanded clone.

d_call,clone_size,v_call,j_call,cdr3_aa,cdr3_nt
-,many,TRBV2,TRBJ2-6,CASSAKSTGANVLTF,TGTGCCAGCAGTGCGAAGAGTACGGGGGCCAACGTCCTGACTTTC
-,once,TRBV24-1,TRBJ1-2,CATSALPPPVNYGYTF,TGTGCCACCAGTGCCCTACCTCCCCCAGTCAACTATGGCTACACCTTC
TRBD2,-,TRBV5-1,TRBJ2-5,CASSLALAGLQETQYF,TGCGCCAGCAGCTTGGCACTAGCGGGGTTACAAGAGACCCAGTACTTC
TRBD1,many,TRBV10-2,TRBJ1-3,CASSEYAPGTGPSGNTIYF,TGCGCCAGCAGTGAGTACGCCCCCGGGACAGGCCCCTCTGGAAACACCATATATTTT
-,many,TRBV7-9,TRBJ1-3,CASSLLGSLLGNTIYF,TGTGCCAGCAGCTTATTGGGATCCCTTCTTGGAAACACCATATATTTT
-,many,TRBV18,TRBJ2-5,CASSPNYPQETQYF,TGTGCCAGCTCACCGAACTACCCTCAAGAGACCCAGTACTTC
-,many,TRBV6-1,TRBJ2-3,CASALVHLDTQYF,TGTGCCAGCGCGCTGGTACATTTGGATACGCAGTATTTT
-,many,TRBV24-1,TRBJ1-1,CATSDLGTEAFF,TGTGCCACCAGTGACTTGGGCACTGAAGCTTTCTTT
-,few,TRBV15,TRBJ1-1,CATSTLTGRATEAFF,TGTGCCACCAGCACCCTCACTGGCAGGGCCACTGAAGCTTTCTTT
-,many,TRBV19,TRBJ1-4,CASSKRLGVNEKLFF,TGTGCCAGTAGTAAGAGGCTCGGGGTTAATGAAAAACTGTTTTTT
-,few,TRBV11-1,TRBJ2-4,CASSDVYQENIQYF,TGTGCCAGCAGCGACGTCTATCAGGAAAACATTCAGTACTTC
-,many,TRBV4-3,TRBJ2-2,CASSQLSRITGELFF,TGCGCCAGCAGCCAACTCTCCAGAATCACCGGGGAGCTGTTTTTT
-,-,TRBV4-3,TRBJ1-3,CASSRSREGGGNTIYF,TGCGCCAGCAGCCGGTCAAGAGAAGGAGGAGGAAACACCATATATTTT
TRBD2,-,TRBV20-1,TRBJ2-5,CSARSGGPAGETQYF,TGCAGTGCACGAAGCGGGGGGCCCGCTGGGGAGACCCAGTACTTC
TRBD1,many,TRBV6-5,TRBJ1-2,CASKFQDRAGYTF,TGTGCCAGCAAGTTCCAGGACAGGGCCGGCTACACCTTC
TRBD1,many,TRBV6-1,TRBJ2-3,CASSADRVADTQYF,TGTGCCAGCAGTGCAGACAGGGTGGCAGATACGCAGTATTTT
-,-,TRBV7-6,TRBJ1-4,CASSPYSGERTNEKLFF,TGTGCCAGCAGCCCCTATAGCGGGGAGCGGACTAATGAAAAACTGTTTTTT
TRBD2,few,TRBV5-4,TRBJ2-3,CASSRTGGGFTDMQYF,TGTGCCAGCAGCCGCACCGGCGGGGGGTTTACAGATATGCAGTATTTT
-,-,TRBV12-3/TRBV12-4,TRBJ2-3,CASSLVSGVQSTDTQYF,TGTGCCAGCAGTTTAGTATCAGGTGTCCAGAGCACAGATACGCAGTATTTT
-,many,TRBV20-1,TRBJ1-5,CSVGQGGGNQPQHF,TGCAGTGTCGGGCAGGGTGGTGGCAATCAGCCCCAGCATTTT